A selection of T cell receptor beta chains follows, all from one sample in a study of blood T cell repertoires in COVID-19. Assay: immunoSEQ multiplex PCR; the TCRdb copy retains only in-frame clones and omits some. The table includes 63,000 or so clones, roughly nine tenths detected once. The material sequenced was peripheral blood. Source of these receptors: a man in his sixties or seventies with active COVID-19. Both conserved end residues are part of each CDR3. The order of the fields is clone size, V gene, CDR3 protein. Expanded clones are given a class, and other clones once, few, many or no size at all.

NA,TRBV5-4,CASSLAGGVEQYF
NA,TRBV4-3,CASSQDLWATSGASTDTQYF
NA,TRBV24-1,CATRGTGGGTEAFF
NA,TRBV5-1,CASSLVGANTQYF
NA,TRBV6-1,CASSAVVAGPNTGELFF
NA,TRBV7-2,CASSLVPTGIANYGYTF
NA,TRBV24-1,CATSDPGTAEAFF
NA,TRBV13,CASSPGVAGGGEQYF
NA,TRBV10-3,CATLAGTTDTQYF
NA,TRBV7-2,CASSPRTVHRGYTF
NA,TRBV19,CASSIDGGAYEQYF
NA,TRBV28,CASSFPGGAQHF
NA,TRBV6-6,CASTDGGGAGKNIQYF
once,TRBV4-2,CASSRTPGLGGEQYF
few,TRBV19,CASRNVGGTEAFF
few,TRBV5-6,CASSLSSDTQYF